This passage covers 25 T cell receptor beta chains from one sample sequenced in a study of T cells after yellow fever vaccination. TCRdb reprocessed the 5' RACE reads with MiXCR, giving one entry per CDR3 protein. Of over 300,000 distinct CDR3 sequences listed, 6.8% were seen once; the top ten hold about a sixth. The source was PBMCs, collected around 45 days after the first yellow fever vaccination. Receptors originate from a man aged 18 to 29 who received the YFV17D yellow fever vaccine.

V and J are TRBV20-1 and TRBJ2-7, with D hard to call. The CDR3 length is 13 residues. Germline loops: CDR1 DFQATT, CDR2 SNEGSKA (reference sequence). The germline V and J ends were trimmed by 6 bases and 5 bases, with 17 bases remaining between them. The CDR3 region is CSASPIRINEQYF. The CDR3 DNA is TGCAGTGCCAGCCCCATAAGAATCAACGAGCAGTACTTC.

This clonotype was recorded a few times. CDR3 protein: CASSDRYEQFF. The CDR3 DNA reads TGTGCCAGCAGTGACCGGTATGAGCAGTTCTTC. This rearrangement joins TRBV7-9 to TRBJ2-1; D gene uncertain. This CDR3 contains 11 residues. Germline CDR1 reads SEHNR; CDR2 reads FQNEAQ (reference sequence). Trimming took 6 bases from V and 8 from J, leaving 8 bases between them.

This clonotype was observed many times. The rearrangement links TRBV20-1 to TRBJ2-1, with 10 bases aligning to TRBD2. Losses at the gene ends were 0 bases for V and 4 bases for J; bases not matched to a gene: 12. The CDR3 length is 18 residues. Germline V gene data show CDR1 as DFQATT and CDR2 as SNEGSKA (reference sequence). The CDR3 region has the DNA TGCAGTGCTAGAGATGTCGGGCGGCTAGCGGGGGTTTACAATGAGCAGTTCTTC. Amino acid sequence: CSARDVGRLAGVYNEQFF.

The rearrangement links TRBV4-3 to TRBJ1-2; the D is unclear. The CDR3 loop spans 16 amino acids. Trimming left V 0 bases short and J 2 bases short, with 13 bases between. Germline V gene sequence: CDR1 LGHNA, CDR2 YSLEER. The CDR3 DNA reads TGCGCCAGCAGCCAAGATCCGGCTAACACCAACTATGGCTACACCTTC. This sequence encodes CASSQDPANTNYGYTF.

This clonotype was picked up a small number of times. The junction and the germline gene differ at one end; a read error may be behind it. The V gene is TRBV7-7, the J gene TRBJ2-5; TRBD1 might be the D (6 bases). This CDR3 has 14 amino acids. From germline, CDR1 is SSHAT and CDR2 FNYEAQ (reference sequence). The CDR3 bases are TGTGCTAGCAGCTCGGGACACTCCTCGGAGACCCAGTACTTC. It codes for CASSSGHSSETQYF.

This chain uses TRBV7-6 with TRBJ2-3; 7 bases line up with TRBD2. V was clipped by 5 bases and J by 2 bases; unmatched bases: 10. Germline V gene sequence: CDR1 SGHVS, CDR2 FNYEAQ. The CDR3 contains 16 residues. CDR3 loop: CASSLLNGGTTDTQYF. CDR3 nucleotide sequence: TGTGCCAGCAGCCTACTAAACGGGGGGACCACAGATACGCAGTATTTT.

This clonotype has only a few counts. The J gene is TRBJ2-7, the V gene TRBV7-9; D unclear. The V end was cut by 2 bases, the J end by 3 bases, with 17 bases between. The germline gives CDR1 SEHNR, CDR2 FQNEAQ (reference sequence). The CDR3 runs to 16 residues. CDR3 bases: TGTGCCAGCAGCTTAAGTATGCTCGGCCCTAACTACGAGCAGTACTTC. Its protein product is CASSLSMLGPNYEQYF.

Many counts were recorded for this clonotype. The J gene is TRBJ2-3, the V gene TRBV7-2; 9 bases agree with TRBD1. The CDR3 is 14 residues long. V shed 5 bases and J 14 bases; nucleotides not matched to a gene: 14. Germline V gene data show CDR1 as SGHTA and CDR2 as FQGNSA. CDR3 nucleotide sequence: TGTGCCAGCAGCCCCGGGACAGGGTGGGCGACCCTGTATTTT. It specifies CASSPGTGWATLYF.

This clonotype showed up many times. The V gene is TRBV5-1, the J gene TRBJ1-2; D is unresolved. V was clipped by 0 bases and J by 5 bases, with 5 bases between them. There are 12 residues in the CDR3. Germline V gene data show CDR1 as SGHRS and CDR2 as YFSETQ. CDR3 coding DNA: TGCGCCAGCAGCTTGGACAGATATGGCTACACCTTC. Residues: CASSLDRYGYTF.

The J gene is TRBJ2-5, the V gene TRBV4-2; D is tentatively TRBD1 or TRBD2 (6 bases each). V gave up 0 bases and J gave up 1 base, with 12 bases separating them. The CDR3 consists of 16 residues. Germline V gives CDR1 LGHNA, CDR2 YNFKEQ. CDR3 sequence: CASSQEERGPQETQYF. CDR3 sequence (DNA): TGTGCCAGCAGCCAAGAAGAACGGGGGCCCCAAGAGACCCAGTACTTC.

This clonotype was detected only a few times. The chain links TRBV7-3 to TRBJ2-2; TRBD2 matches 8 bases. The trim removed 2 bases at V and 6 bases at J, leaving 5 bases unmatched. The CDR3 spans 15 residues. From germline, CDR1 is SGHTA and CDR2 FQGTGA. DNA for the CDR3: TGTGCCAGCAGCTTAGACGGGGGGGCCCCCGGGGAGCTGTTTTTT. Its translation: CASSLDGGAPGELFF.

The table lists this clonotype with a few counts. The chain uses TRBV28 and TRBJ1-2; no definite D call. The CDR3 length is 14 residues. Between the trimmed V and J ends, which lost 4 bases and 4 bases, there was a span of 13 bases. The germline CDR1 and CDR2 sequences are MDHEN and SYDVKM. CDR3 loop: CASSSILRAYGYTF. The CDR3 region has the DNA TGTGCCAGCAGTTCGATTCTCCGGGCCTATGGCTACACCTTC.

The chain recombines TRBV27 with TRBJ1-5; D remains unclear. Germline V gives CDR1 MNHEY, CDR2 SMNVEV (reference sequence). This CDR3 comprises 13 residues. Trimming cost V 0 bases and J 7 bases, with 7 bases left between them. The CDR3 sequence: CASSLSAYQPQHF. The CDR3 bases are TGTGCCAGCAGTTTATCAGCATACCAGCCCCAGCATTTT.

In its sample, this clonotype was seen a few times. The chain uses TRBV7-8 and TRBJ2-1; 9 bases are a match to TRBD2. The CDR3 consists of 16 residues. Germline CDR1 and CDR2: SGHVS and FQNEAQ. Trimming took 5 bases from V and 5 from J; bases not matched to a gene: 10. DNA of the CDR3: TGTGCCAGCAGCGCGGGGCTAGCGGGACTCGACAATGAGCAGTTCTTC. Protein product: CASSAGLAGLDNEQFF.

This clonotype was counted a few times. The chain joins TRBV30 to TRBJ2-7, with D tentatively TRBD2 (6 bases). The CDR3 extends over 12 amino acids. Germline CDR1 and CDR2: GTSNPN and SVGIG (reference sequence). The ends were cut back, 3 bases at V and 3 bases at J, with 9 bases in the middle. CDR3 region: CAWRGGGYEQYF. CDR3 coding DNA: TGTGCCTGGAGGGGGGGAGGCTACGAGCAGTACTTC.

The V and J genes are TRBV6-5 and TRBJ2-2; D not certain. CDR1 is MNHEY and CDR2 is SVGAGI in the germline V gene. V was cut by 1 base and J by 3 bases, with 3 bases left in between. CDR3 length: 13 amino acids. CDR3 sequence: CASSYLDTGELFF. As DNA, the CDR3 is TGTGCCAGCAGTTACTTGGACACCGGGGAGCTGTTTTTT.

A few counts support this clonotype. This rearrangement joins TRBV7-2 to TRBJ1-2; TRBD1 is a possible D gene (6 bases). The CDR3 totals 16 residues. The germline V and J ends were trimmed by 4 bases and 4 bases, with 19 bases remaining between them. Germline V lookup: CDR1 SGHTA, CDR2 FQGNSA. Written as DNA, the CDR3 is TGTGCCAGCAGCTCCCACAGGGTCGGGCCATCCTATGGCTACACCTTC. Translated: CASSSHRVGPSYGYTF.

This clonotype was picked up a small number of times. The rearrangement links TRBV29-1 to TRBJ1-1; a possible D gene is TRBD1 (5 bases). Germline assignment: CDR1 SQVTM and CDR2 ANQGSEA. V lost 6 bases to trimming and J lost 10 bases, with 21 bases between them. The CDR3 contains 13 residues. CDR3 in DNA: TGCAGCGTGACACCCCCCTTGGGGCGGGGAGCTTTCTTT. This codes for CSVTPPLGRGAFF.

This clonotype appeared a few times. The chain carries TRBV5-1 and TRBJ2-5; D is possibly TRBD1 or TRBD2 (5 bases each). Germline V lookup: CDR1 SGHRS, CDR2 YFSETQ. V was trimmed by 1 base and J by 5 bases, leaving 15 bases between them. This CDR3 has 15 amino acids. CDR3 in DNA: TGCGCCAGCAGCTTGACGGACACTAGGTGGGAGACCCAGTACTTC. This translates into CASSLTDTRWETQYF.

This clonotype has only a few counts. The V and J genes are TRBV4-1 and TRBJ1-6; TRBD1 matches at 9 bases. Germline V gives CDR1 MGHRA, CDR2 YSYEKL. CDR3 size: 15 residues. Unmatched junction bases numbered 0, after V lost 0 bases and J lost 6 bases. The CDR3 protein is CASSQEGQGNSPLHF. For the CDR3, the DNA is TGCGCCAGCAGCCAAGAGGGACAGGGTAATTCACCCCTCCACTTT.

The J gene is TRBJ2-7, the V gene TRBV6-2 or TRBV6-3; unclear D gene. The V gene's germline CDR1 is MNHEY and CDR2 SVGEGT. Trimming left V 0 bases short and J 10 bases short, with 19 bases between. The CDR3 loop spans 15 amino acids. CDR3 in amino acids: CASSYSVGSHYYQYF. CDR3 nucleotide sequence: TGTGCCAGCAGTTACTCTGTCGGATCACACTACTACCAGTACTTC.

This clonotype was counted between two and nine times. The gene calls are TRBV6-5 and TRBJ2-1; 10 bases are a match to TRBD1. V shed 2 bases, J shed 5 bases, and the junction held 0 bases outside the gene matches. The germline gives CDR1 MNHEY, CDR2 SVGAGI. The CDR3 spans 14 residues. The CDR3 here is CASSYGTGDNEQFF. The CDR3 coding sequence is TGTGCCAGCAGTTACGGGACAGGGGACAATGAGCAGTTCTTC.

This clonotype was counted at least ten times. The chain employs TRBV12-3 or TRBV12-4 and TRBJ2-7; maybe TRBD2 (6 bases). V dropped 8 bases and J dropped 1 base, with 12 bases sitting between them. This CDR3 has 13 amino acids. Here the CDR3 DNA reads TGTGCCAGCCGACGACTAGGGTCCTACGAGCAGTACTTC. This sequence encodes CASRRLGSYEQYF.

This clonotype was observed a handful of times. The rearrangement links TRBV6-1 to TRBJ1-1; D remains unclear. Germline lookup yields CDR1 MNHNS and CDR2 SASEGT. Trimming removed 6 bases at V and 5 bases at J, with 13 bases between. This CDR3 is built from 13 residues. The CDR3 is CASSSTKGTEAFF. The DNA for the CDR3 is TGTGCCAGCAGCTCCACGAAGGGAACTGAAGCTTTCTTT.

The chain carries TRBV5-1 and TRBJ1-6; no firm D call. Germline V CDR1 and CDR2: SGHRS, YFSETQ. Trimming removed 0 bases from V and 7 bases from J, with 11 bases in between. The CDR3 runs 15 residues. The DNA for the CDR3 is TGCGCCAGCAGCTTGGAATACGACTCAAATTCACCCCTCCACTTT. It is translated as CASSLEYDSNSPLHF.